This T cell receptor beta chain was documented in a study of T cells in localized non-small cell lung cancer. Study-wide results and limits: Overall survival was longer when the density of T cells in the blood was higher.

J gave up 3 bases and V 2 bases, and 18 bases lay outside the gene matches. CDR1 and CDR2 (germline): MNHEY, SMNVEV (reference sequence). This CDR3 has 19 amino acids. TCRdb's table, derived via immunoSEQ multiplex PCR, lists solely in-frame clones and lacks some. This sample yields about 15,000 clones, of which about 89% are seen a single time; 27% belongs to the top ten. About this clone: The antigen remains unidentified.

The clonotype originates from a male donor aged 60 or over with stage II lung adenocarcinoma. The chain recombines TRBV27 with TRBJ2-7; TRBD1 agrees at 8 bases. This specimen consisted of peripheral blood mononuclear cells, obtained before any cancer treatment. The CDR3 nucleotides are TGTGCCAGCAGTTTAATTTGGGACAGGAGGAATGCGGCGGTCTACGAGCAGTACTTC. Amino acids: CASSLIWDRRNAAVYEQYF.